These 6 T cell receptor beta chains were sequenced from one sample in a study of T cell changes during pregnancy in multiple sclerosis. The table came from immunoSEQ multiplex PCR; TCRdb's copy has only in-frame clones and leaves some out. The profile covers tens of thousands of clones, with roughly 90% appearing a single time and 0.29% taken by the ten largest. Sequenced material: CD4+ T cells from peripheral blood mononuclear cells, taken in the third trimester of pregnancy. These receptors originate from a female donor in good health, enrolled as a control in a pregnancy study.

The chain is built from TRBV7-6 and TRBJ2-3, with D maybe TRBD1 (6 bases). The germline V and J ends were trimmed by 1 base and 3 bases, with 14 bases remaining between them. The germline gives CDR1 SGHVS, CDR2 FNYEAQ. CDR3 length: 16 residues. The CDR3 nucleotides read TGTGCCAGCAGCTTAGATGGAAACAGGGAGACAGATACGCAGTATTTT. Its protein product is CASSLDGNRETDTQYF.

In its sample, this clone was seen once. V gene TRBV2 combines with J gene TRBJ1-6; TRBD1 might be the D (5 bases). CDR3 length equals 12 residues. Germline V lookup: CDR1 SNHLY, CDR2 FYNNEI. Trimming removed 7 bases from V and 11 bases from J, with 12 bases in between. Here the CDR3 DNA reads TGTGCCAGCATTTTCGACAGCCCACCCCTCCACTTT. Amino acid sequence: CASIFDSPPLHF.

The gene calls are TRBV30 and TRBJ2-3; TRBD2 agrees at 9 bases. V shed 0 bases and J 5 bases; nucleotides not matched to a gene: 9. Germline CDR1 GTSNPN, CDR2 SVGIG (reference sequence). This CDR3 has 16 amino acids. The DNA for the CDR3 is TGTGCCTGGAGTGTAGGGTTGGCGGGGGGGGGAGATACGCAGTATTTT. Encoded protein: CAWSVGLAGGGDTQYF.

This chain uses TRBV5-6 with TRBJ2-7; 9 bases fit TRBD1. Germline V gene data show CDR1 as SGHDT and CDR2 as YYEEEE. CDR3 size: 14 residues. The V and J ends lost 4 bases and 5 bases, in that order; junction bases with no gene match: 7. CDR3 DNA: TGTGCCAGCAGCGGCGACAGGGGGGCGCACGAGCAGTACTTC. Translated: CASSGDRGAHEQYF.

The chain couples TRBV15 to TRBJ2-7, with D perhaps TRBD1 (5 bases). Germline loops: CDR1 LNHNV, CDR2 YYDKDF (reference sequence). V lost 0 bases, J lost 2 bases, and 8 bases lay in between. This CDR3 is built from 14 residues. The chain's CDR3 is CATSRDQGPYEQYF. For the CDR3, the DNA is TGTGCCACCAGCAGAGACCAGGGCCCCTACGAGCAGTACTTC.

The chain links TRBV5-4 to TRBJ1-5; D is unresolved. The CDR3 spans 15 residues. In germline, CDR1 is SGHNT, CDR2 YYREEE (reference sequence). V gave up 4 bases and J gave up 4 bases, with 15 bases separating them. This CDR3 reads CASSPNPGVNQPQHF. DNA for the CDR3: TGTGCCAGCAGCCCTAACCCCGGGGTGAATCAGCCCCAGCATTTT. Looking up the rest from reference TRBV5-4 and TRBJ1-5 gives the full variable domain: ETGVTQSPTHLIKTRGQQVTLRCSSQSGHNTVSWYQQALGQGPQFIFQYYREEENGRGNFPPRFSGLQFPNYSSELNVNALELDDSALYLCASSPNPGVNQPQHFGDGTRLSIL.